Following are 8 T cell receptor beta chains from one sample sequenced in a study of blood T cell repertoires in COVID-19. Profiling relied on immunoSEQ multiplex PCR, and the TCRdb table lists in-frame clones only, not all of them. Seen here are 150,000 or so clones, around 89% observed once, and the top ten hold 1.2%. Material for sequencing was PBMCs or T cells enriched from blood (not recorded which). These receptors were obtained from a woman aged 25 to 45 with acute COVID-19.

The chain couples TRBV7-2 to TRBJ1-2, with 7 positions matching TRBD1. With 1 base clipped from V and 0 bases from J, the junction kept 5 bases outside the gene matches. CDR3 length: 16 residues. Germline values: CDR1 SGHTA, CDR2 FQGNSA. CDR3 DNA: TGTGCCAGCAGCTTAGGTGGGACAGTAGCTAACTATGGCTACACCTTC. This translates into CASSLGGTVANYGYTF.

This chain links TRBV5-1 with TRBJ2-5, with D perhaps matching TRBD2 (5 bases). There are 14 residues in the CDR3. The V and J ends lost 4 bases and 2 bases respectively, with 12 bases between them. Germline CDR1 and CDR2: SGHRS and YFSETQ. The CDR3 here is CASSDRTGQETQYF. The CDR3 DNA reads TGCGCCAGCAGCGACCGGACGGGGCAAGAGACCCAGTACTTC.

This chain connects TRBV7-9 to TRBJ2-7; 12 nucleotides line up with TRBD1. CDR1 and CDR2 (germline): SEHNR, FQNEAQ (reference sequence). J gave up 3 bases and V 5 bases, and 14 bases lay outside the gene matches. This CDR3 contains 18 residues. CDR3 sequence: CASSLRGTGGDLIYEQYF. DNA for the CDR3: TGTGCCAGCAGCCTTAGAGGGACAGGGGGCGATCTGATCTACGAGCAGTACTTC. The entire variable domain, with the rest obtained from reference TRBV7-9 and TRBJ2-7, is as follows: DTGVSQNPRHKITKRGQNVTFRCDPISEHNRLYWYRQTLGQGPEFLTYFQNEAQLEKSRLLSDRFSAERPKGSFSTLEIQRTEQGDSAMYLCASSLRGTGGDLIYEQYFGPGTRLTVT.

The genes are TRBV28 and TRBJ2-7; 7 bases are shared with TRBD1. The CDR3 extends over 15 amino acids. Germline trimming cut 5 bases from V and 5 bases from J; bases unmatched to any gene: 12. Germline V gene lookup returns CDR1 MDHEN and CDR2 SYDVKM. The DNA of the CDR3 is TGTGCCAGCAGTCCCGACAGGGCGGCCGGAAACGAGCAGTACTTC. Translation: CASSPDRAAGNEQYF.

This chain connects TRBV19 to TRBJ2-1; the D gene is possibly TRBD2 (6 bases). Per the germline V gene, CDR1 is LNHDA and CDR2 is SQIVND (reference sequence). V shed 7 bases and J shed 1 base, with 11 bases lying between them. This CDR3 has 14 residues. For the CDR3, the DNA is TGTGCCAGTACCGGCGGGATTTCCTACAATGAGCAGTTCTTC. This sequence encodes CASTGGISYNEQFF.

The rearrangement uses TRBV11-2 and TRBJ2-7, with 11 bases aligning to TRBD1. Germline CDR1 reads SGHAT; CDR2 reads FQNNGV. Trimming at V came to 5 bases and at J to 3 bases, leaving 3 bases not matched to a gene. The CDR3 length is 14 residues. The CDR3 sequence: CASSPGTGGYEQYF. The CDR3 DNA follows: TGTGCCAGCAGCCCGGGGACAGGGGGCTACGAGCAGTACTTC.

The chain links TRBV3-1 (or the pseudogene TRBV3-2) to TRBJ1-1; possibly TRBD1 for D (6 bases). The CDR3 spans 18 residues. Germline V gene lookup returns CDR1 LGHDT and CDR2 YNNKEL (reference sequence). Trimming stripped 0 bases from V and 1 base from J, with 18 bases between. CDR3 in amino acids: CASSQEIQGGSQNTEAFF. The CDR3 DNA follows: TGTGCCAGCAGCCAAGAAATACAGGGCGGTAGTCAGAACACTGAAGCTTTCTTT.

The V gene is TRBV6-5, the J gene TRBJ2-7, with 7 bases identical to TRBD2. Looked up from germline, CDR1 is MNHEY and CDR2 is SVGAGI. Trimming removed 2 bases from V and 3 bases from J; junction bases left unmatched: 4. CDR3 length equals 14 residues. In DNA, the CDR3 is TGTGCCAGCAGTTACGCGGGAGAATTCTACGAGCAGTACTTC. Amino acids: CASSYAGEFYEQYF.